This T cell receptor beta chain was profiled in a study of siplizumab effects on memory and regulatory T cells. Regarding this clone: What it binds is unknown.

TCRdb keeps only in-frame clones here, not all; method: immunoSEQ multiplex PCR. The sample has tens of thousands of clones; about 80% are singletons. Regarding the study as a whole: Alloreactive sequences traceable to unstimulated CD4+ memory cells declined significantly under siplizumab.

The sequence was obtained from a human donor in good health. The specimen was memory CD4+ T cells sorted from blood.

Here the CDR3 DNA reads TGTGCCAGCAGTGAAAGGGTGGCGGGCGTAAACTATGGCTACACCTTC. It translates to CASSERVAGVNYGYTF. The chain carries TRBV2 and TRBJ1-2; D call uncertain. CDR3 length equals 16 residues. Trimming removed 2 bases from V and 2 bases from J, with 15 bases in between. Germline V CDR1 and CDR2: SNHLY, FYNNEI.